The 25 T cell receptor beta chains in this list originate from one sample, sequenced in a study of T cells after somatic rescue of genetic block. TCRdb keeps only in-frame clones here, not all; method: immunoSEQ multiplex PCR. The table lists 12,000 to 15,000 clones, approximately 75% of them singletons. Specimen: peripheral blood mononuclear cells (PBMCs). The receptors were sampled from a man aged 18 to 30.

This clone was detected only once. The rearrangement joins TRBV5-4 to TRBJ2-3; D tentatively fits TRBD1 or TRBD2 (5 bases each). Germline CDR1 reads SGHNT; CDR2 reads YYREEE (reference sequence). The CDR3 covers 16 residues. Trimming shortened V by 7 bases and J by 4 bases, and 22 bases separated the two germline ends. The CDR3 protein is CASGSFHLARADTQYF. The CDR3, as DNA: TGTGCCAGCGGATCCTTTCACCTAGCCAGGGCAGATACGCAGTATTTT.

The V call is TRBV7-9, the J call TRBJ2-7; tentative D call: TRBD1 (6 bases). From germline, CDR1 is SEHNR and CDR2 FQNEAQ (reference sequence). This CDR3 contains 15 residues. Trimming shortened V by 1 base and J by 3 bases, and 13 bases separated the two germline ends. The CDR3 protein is CASSLGQVFNYEQYF. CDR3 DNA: TGTGCCAGCAGCTTAGGACAGGTCTTCAACTACGAGCAGTACTTC.

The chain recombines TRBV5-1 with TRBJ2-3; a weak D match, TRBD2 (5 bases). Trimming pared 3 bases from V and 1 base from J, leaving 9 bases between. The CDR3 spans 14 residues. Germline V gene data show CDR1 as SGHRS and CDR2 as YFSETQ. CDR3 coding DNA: TGCGCCAGCAGCTCCAGCGGAGGCACAGATACGCAGTATTTT. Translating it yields CASSSSGGTDTQYF.

In DNA form, the CDR3 reads TGCGCCAGCAGCTTGAATGTAGGTGGTGAAAAACTGTTTTTT. Residues: CASSLNVGGEKLFF. This chain connects TRBV5-1 to TRBJ1-4; unclear D gene. The V end lost 1 base, the J end lost 7 bases, and 11 bases lay between the germline ends. CDR3 length: 14 residues. Germline lookup yields CDR1 SGHRS and CDR2 YFSETQ.

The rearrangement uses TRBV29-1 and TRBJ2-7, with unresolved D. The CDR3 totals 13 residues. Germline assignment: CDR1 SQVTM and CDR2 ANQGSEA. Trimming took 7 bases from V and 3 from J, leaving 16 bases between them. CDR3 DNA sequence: TGCAGCGCCCGGACCCTTTCGAACTACGAGCAGTACTTC. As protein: CSARTLSNYEQYF.

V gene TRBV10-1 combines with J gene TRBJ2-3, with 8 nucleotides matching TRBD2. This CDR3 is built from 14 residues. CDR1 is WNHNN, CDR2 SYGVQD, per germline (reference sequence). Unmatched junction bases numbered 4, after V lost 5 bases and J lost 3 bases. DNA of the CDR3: TGCGCCAGCAGTAGCGGGAGAGGAACAGATACGCAGTATTTT. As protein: CASSSGRGTDTQYF.

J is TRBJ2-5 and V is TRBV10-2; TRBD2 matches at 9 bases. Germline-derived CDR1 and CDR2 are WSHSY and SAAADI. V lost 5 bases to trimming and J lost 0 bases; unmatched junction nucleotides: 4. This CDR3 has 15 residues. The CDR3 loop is CASSISGSDQETQYF. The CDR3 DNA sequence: TGCGCCAGCAGTATTAGCGGGAGTGACCAAGAGACCCAGTACTTC.

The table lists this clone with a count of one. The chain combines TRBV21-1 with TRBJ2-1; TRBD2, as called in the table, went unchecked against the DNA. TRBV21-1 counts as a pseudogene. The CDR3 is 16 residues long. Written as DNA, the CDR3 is TGTGCCAGCAGCAAAGAGAGAATAGGAGGTGTCAATGAGCAGTTCTTC. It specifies CASSKERIGGVNEQFF.

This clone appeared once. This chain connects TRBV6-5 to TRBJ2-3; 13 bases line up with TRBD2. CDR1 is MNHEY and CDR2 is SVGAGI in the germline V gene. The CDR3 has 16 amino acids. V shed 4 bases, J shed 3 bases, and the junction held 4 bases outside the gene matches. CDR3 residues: CASSSWTSGSTDTQYF. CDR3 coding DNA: TGTGCCAGCAGTTCTTGGACTAGCGGGAGTACAGATACGCAGTATTTT.

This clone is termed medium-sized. CDR3 protein: CAWIPSARENEQFF. For the CDR3, the DNA is TGTGCCTGGATCCCTAGCGCCCGGGAGAATGAGCAGTTCTTC. This chain joins TRBV30 and TRBJ2-1; possible D gene TRBD2, 6 bases. This CDR3 is 14 amino acids long. The ends were cut back, 4 bases at V and 7 bases at J, with 17 bases in the middle. Germline V CDR1 and CDR2: GTSNPN, SVGIG (reference sequence). Looking up the rest from reference TRBV30 and TRBJ2-1 gives the full variable domain: SQTIHQWPATLVQPVGSPLSLECTVEGTSNPNLYWYRQAAGRGLQLLFYSVGIGQISSEVPQNLSASRPQDRQFILSSKKLLLSDSGFYLCAWIPSARENEQFFGPGTRLTVL.

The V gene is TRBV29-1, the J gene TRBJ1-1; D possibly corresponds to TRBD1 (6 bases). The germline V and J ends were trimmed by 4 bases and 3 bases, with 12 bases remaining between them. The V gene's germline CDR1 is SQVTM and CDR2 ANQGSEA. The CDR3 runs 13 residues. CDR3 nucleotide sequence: TGCAGCGTTGTCGGGGGGCGATACACTGAAGCTTTCTTT. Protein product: CSVVGGRYTEAFF. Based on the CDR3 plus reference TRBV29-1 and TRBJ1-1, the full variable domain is SAVISQKPSRDICQRGTSLTIQCQVDSQVTMMFWYRQQPGQSLTLIATANQGSEATYESGFVIDKFPISRPNLTFSTLTVSNMSPEDSSIYLCSVVGGRYTEAFFGQGTRLTVV.

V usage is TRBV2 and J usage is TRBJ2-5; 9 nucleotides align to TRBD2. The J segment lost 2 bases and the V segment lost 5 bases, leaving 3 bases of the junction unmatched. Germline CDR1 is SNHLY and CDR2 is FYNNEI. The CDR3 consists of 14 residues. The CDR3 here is CASSPTSGQETQYF. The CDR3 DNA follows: TGTGCCAGCAGTCCCACTAGCGGGCAAGAGACCCAGTACTTC.

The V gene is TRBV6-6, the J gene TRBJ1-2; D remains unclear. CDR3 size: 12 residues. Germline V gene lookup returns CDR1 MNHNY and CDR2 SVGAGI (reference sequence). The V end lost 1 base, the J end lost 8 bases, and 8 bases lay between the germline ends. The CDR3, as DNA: TGTGCCAGCAGTTACTGGGGAAACGGCTACACCTTC. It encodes CASSYWGNGYTF.

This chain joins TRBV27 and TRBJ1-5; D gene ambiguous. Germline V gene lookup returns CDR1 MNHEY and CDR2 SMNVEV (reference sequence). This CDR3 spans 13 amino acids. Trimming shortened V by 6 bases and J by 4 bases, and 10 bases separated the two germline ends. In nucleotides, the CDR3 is TGTGCCAGCAGCCGGGCCTTTAATCAGCCCCAGCATTTT. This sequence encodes CASSRAFNQPQHF.

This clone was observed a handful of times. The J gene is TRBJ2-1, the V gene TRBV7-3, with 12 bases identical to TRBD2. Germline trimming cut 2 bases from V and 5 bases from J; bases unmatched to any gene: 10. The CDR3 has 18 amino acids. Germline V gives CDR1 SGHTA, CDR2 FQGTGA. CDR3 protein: CASSLEGHLAGGNNEQFF. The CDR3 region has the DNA TGTGCCAGCAGCTTAGAAGGGCATCTAGCGGGAGGGAACAATGAGCAGTTCTTC.

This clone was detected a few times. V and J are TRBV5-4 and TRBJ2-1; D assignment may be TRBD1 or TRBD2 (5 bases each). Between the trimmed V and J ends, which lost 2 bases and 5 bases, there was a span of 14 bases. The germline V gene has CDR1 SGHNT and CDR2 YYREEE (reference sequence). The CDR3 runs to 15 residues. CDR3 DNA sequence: TGTGCCAGCAGCTTTCAGCACACGGGACACAATGAGCAGTTCTTC. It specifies CASSFQHTGHNEQFF.

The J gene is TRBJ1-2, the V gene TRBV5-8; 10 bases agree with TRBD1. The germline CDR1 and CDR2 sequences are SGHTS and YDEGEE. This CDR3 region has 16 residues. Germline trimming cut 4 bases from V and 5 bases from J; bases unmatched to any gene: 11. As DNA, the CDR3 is TGTGCCAGCAGCCCCCGGCGAGGGACAGGGGAATATGGCTACACCTTC. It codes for CASSPRRGTGEYGYTF.

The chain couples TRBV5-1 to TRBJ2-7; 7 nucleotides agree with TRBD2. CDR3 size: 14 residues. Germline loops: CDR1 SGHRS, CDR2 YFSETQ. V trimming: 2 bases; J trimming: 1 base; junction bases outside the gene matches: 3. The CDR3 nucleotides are TGCGCCAGCAGCTTTGCGGGGGATTCCTACGAGCAGTACTTC. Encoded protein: CASSFAGDSYEQYF.

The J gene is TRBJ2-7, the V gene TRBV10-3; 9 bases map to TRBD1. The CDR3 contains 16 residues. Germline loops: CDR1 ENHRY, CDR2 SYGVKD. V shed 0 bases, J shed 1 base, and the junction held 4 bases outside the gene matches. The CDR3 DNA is TGTGCCATCAGTGAGTCCGGGACAGGGATTTCCTACGAGCAGTACTTC. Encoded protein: CAISESGTGISYEQYF.

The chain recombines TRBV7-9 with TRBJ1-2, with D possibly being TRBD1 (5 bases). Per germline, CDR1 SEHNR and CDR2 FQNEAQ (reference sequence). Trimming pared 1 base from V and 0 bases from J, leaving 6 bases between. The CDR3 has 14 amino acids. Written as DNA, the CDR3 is TGTGCCAGCAGCTTAGGGGGCTCTAACTATGGCTACACCTTC. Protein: CASSLGGSNYGYTF.

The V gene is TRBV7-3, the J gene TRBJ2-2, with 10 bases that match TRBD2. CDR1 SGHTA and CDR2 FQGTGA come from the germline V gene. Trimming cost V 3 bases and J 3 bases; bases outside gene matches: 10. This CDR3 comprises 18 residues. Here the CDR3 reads CASSLASGRRKDTGELFF. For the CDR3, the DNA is TGTGCCAGCAGCTTGGCTAGCGGGAGAAGGAAGGACACCGGGGAGCTGTTTTTT.

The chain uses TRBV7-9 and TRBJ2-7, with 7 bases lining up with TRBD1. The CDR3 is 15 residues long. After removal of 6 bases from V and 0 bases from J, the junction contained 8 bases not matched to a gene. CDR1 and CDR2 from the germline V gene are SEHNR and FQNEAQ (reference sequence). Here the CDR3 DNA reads TGTGCCAGCAGGATAGGTGGGACAGCCTCCTACGAGCAGTACTTC. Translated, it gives CASRIGGTASYEQYF.

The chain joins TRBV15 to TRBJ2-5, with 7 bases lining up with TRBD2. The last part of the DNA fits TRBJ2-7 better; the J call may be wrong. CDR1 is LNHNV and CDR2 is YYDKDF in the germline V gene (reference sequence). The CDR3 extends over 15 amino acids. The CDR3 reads CATSRDPGGSYEQYF. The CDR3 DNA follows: TGTGCCACCAGCAGAGATCCGGGGGGTTCCTACGAGCAGTACTTC.

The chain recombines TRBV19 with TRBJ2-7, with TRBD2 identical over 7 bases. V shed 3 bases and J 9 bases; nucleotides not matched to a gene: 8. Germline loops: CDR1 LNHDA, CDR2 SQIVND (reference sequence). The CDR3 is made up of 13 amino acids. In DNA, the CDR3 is TGTGCCAGTAGTATCGGAGCGGGGATGGGGCAGTACTTC. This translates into CASSIGAGMGQYF.

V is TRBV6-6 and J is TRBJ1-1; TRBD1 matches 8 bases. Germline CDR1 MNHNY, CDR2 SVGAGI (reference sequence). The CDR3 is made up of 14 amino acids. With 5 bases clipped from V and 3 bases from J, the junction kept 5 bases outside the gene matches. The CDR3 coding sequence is TGTGCCAGCAGTCACGACAGGGGTGACACTGAAGCTTTCTTT. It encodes CASSHDRGDTEAFF.